Listed here is a single T cell receptor beta chain. The antigen remains unidentified. This sample is part of a study of memory CD4+ T cells and cytomegalovirus serostatus. The method was immunoSEQ multiplex PCR; TCRdb's version includes in-frame clones alone and lacks a portion of them. The sample includes about 42,000 clones, roughly 79% seen only once; the top ten take roughly 0.6%. Germline loops: CDR1 MGHRA, CDR2 YSYEKL. Between the trimmed V and J ends, which lost 1 base and 2 bases, there was a span of 24 bases. There are 21 residues in the CDR3. The sort gate was single viable CD3+CD4+CD8-CD45RO+ cells for memory CD4+ T cells. General study results and limits: Repertoires predicted CMV serostatus with median bootstrapped AUC of about 0.96. The CMV-associated TCR signature appears largely within the CD4+ memory repertoire.

Sequencing was done on a sample of memory CD4+ T cells from blood. The TCR originated in an adult in good health and CMV-seronegative. The V call is TRBV4-1, the J call TRBJ2-6, with a tentative D call TRBD2 (6 bases). The CDR3 nucleotides read TGCGCCAGCAGCCAAGTCGGCCCGGAGGGTATTATAGGGCCTGGGGCCAACGTCCTGACTTTC. This gives the protein CASSQVGPEGIIGPGANVLTF.